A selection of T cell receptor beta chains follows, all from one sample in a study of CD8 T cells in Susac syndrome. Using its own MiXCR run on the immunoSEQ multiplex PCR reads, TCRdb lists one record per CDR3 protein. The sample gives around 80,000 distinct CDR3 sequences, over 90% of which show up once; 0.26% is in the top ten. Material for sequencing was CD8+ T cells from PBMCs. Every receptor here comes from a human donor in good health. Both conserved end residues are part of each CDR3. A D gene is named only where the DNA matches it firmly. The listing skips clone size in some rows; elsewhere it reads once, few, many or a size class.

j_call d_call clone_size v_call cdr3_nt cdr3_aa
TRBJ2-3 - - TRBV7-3 TGTGCCAGCAGCTCCTTGGGTAGCGACACAGATACGCAGTATTTT CASSSLGSDTDTQYF
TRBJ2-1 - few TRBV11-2 TGTGCCAGCAGCTTAACCAATGAGCAGTTCTTC CASSLTNEQFF
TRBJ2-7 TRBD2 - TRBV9 TGTGCCAGCAGCGGGACTAGCGGGGGGGTCTACGAGCAGTACTTC CASSGTSGGVYEQYF
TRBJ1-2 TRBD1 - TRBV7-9 TGTGCCAGCAGCCATGACAGGGACTATGGCTACACCTTC CASSHDRDYGYTF
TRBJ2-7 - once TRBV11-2 TGTGCCAGCAGCTTCGATCTAGAATTCGGGGGAAGTACCTACGAGCAGTACTTC CASSFDLEFGGSTYEQYF
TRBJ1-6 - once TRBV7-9 TGTGCCAGCAGGCCGAAGCAGGGGAGCCTATATAATTCACCCCTCCACTTT CASRPKQGSLYNSPLHF
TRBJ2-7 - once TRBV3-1 TGTGCCAGCAGCCAAGATTCAGGTTACGAGCAGTACTTC CASSQDSGYEQYF
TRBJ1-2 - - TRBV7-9 TGTGCCAGCAGCTTAGAGACACTCTATGGCTACACCTTC CASSLETLYGYTF
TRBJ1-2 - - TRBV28 TGTGCCAGCAGCCGGGGAAACAGGGATGGCTACACCTTC CASSRGNRDGYTF
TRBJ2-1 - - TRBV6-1 TGTGCCAGCAGTGAAAGGACGGCTAGCGAAACATACAATGAGCAGTTCTTC CASSERTASETYNEQFF
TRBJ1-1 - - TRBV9 TGTGCCAGCAGCGTCTCGGGGAACACTGAAGCTTTCTTT CASSVSGNTEAFF
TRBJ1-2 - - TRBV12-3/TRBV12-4 TGTGCCAGCAGTCCGCGCGGGTTTCGGGTCTATGGCTACACCTTC CASSPRGFRVYGYTF
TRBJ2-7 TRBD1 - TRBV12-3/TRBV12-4 TGTGCCAGCACCCAGACAGGGAGCTCCTACGAGCAGTACTTC CASTQTGSSYEQYF
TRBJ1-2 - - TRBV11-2 TGTGCCAGCAGCTTATACAGGGCTAACTATGGCTACACCTTC CASSLYRANYGYTF
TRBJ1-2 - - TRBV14 TGTGCCAGCAGCCAAGACAGGGGATTCGACTATGGCTACACCTTC CASSQDRGFDYGYTF
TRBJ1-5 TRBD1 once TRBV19 TGTGCCACCGACAGGGCCACGATTAGTAGCAATCAGCCCCAGCATTTT CATDRATISSNQPQHF
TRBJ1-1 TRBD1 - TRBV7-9 TGTGCCAGCAGCTCAACAGGGGCCACTGAAGCTTTCTTT CASSSTGATEAFF
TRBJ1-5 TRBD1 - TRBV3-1 TGTGCCAGCAGCCCATCGCACAGGGGTGGGAATCAGCCCCAGCATTTT CASSPSHRGGNQPQHF
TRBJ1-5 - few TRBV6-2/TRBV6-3 TGTGCCAGCAGTGGCCACCGAGTCCAGCCCCAGCATTTT CASSGHRVQPQHF
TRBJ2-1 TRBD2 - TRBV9 TGTGCCAGCAGCGTGGATATAGCGGGGGGTTTCGATGAGCAGTTCTTC CASSVDIAGGFDEQFF
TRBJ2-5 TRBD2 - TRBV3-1 TGTGCCAGCAGCCTGACTAGCGGGGCGTGGGAGACCCAGTACTTC CASSLTSGAWETQYF
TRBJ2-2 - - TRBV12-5 TGTGCTAGGTCCGGGGAGCTGTTTTTT CARSGELFF
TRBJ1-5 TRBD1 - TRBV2 TGTGCCAGCAGTGAATGGGGACAGGGGGCATATAGCAATCAGCCCCAGCATTTT CASSEWGQGAYSNQPQHF
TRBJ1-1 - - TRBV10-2 TGCGCCAGCAGTGAGCGGGGAATGAACACTGAAGCTTTCTTT CASSERGMNTEAFF
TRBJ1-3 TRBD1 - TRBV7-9 TGTGCCAGCAGCTTACCCCGGGACAGGGGAGAGGGAAACACCATATATTTT CASSLPRDRGEGNTIYF
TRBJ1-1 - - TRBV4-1 TGCGCCAGCAGCCAAGATCTCTTGCCGGGAGTGAGGACTGAAGCTTTCTTT CASSQDLLPGVRTEAFF